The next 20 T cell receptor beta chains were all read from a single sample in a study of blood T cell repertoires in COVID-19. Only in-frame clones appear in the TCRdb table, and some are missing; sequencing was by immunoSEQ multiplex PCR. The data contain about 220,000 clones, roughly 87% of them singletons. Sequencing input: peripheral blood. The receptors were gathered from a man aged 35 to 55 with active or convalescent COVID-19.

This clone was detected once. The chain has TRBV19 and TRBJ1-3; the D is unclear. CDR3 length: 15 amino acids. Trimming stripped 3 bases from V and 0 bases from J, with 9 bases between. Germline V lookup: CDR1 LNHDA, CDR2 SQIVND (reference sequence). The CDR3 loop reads CASSIAGSSGNTIYF. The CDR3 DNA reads TGTGCCAGTAGTATTGCGGGAAGCTCTGGAAACACCATATATTTT.

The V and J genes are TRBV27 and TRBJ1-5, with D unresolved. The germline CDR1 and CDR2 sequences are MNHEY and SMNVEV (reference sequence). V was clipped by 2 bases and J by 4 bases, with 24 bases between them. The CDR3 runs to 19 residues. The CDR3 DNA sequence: TGTGCCAGCAGTTTAGGTCCCGGTCAAGGACCTGAGGGAAATCAGCCCCAGCATTTT. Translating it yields CASSLGPGQGPEGNQPQHF.

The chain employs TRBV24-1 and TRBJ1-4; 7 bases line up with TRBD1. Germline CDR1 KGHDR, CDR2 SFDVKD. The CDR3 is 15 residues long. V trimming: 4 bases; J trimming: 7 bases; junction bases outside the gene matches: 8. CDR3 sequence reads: CATSDPGTVGEKLFF. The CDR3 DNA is TGTGCCACCAGTGACCCGGGGACAGTTGGTGAAAAACTGTTTTTT.

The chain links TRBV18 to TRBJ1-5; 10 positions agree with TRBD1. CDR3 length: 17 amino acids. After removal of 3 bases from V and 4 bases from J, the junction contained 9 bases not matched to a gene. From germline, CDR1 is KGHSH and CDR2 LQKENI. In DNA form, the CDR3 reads TGTGCCAGCTCACCTCAAAGGGACAGGGGACCGAATCAGCCCCAGCATTTT. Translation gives CASSPQRDRGPNQPQHF.

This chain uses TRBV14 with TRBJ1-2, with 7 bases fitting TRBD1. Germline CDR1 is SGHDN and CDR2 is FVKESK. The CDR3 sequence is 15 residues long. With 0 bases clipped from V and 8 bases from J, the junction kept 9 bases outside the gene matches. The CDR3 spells CASSQDRRGREGYTF. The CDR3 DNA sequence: TGTGCCAGCAGCCAAGATCGGAGGGGGCGTGAGGGCTACACCTTC.

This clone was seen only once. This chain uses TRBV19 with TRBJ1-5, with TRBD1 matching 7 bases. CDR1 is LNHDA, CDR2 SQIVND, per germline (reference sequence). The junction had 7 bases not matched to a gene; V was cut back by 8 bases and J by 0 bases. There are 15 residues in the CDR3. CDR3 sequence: CASRLQGYSNQPQHF. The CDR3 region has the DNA TGTGCCAGTCGGTTACAGGGGTATAGCAATCAGCCCCAGCATTTT.

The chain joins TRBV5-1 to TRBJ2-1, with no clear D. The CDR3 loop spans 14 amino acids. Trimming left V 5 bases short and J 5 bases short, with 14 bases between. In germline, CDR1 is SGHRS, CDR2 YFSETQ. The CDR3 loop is CASREQPNNNEQFF. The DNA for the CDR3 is TGCGCCAGCAGAGAACAGCCAAATAACAATGAGCAGTTCTTC.

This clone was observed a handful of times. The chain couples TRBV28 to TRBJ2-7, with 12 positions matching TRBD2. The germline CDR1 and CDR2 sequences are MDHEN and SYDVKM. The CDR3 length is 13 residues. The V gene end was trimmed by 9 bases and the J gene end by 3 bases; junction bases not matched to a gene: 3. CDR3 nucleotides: TGTGCCAGTTTACTAGCGGGAGGCTACGAGCAGTACTTC. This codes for CASLLAGGYEQYF.

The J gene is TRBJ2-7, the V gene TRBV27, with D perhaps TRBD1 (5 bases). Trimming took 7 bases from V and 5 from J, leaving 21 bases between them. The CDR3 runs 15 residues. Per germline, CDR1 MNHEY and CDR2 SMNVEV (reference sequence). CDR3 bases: TGTGCCAGCACCCCCCAGGGTCACCCCACCCACGAGCAGTACTTC. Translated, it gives CASTPQGHPTHEQYF.

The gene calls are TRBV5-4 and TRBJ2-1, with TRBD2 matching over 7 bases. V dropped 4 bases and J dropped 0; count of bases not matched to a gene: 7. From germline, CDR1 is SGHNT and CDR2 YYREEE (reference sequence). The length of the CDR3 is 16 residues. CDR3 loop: CASSRDYSTSYNEQFF. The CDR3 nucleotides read TGTGCCAGCAGCCGGGACTATTCGACCTCCTACAATGAGCAGTTCTTC.

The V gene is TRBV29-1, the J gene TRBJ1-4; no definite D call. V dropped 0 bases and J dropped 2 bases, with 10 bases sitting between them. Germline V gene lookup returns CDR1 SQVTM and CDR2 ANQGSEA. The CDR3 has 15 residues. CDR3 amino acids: CSVEEIGATNEKLFF. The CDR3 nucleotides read TGCAGCGTTGAAGAAATAGGAGCGACTAATGAAAAACTGTTTTTT.

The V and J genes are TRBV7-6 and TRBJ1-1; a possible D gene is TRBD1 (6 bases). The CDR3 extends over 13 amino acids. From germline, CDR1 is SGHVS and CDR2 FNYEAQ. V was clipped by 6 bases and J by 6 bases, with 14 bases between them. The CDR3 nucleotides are TGTGCCAGCAGGGCTACAGGGTACTCTGAAGCTTTCTTT. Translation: CASRATGYSEAFF.

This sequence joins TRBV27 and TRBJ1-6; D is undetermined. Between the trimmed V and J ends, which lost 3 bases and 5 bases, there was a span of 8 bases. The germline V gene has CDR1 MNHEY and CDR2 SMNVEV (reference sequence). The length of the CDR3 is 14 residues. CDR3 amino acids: CASSFQRHNSPLHF. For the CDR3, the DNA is TGTGCCAGCAGTTTCCAGCGACATAATTCACCCCTCCACTTT.

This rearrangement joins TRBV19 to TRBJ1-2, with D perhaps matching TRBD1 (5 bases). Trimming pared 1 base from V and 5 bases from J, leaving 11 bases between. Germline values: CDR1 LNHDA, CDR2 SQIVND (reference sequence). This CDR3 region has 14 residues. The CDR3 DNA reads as TGTGCCAGTAGTATAGGACAGACAACTTATGGCTACACCTTC. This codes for CASSIGQTTYGYTF. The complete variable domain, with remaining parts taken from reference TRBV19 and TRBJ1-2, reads DGGITQSPKYLFRKEGQNVTLSCEQNLNHDAMYWYRQDPGQGLRLIYYSQIVNDFQKGDIAEGYSVSREKKESFPLTVTSAQKNPTAFYLCASSIGQTTYGYTFGSGTRLTVV.

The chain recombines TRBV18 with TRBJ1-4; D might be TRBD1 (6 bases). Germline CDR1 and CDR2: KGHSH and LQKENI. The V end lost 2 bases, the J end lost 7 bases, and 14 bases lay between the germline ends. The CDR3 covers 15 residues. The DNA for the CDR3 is TGTGCCAGCTCACCATCCGGTGGGGGCGGTGAAAAACTGTTTTTT. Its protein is CASSPSGGGGEKLFF.

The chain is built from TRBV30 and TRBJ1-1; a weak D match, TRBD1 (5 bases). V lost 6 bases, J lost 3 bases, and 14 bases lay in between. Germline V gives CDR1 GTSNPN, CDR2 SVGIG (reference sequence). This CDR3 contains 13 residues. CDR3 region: CACLRQQDTEAFF. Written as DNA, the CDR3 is TGTGCCTGCCTACGACAACAGGACACTGAAGCTTTCTTT.

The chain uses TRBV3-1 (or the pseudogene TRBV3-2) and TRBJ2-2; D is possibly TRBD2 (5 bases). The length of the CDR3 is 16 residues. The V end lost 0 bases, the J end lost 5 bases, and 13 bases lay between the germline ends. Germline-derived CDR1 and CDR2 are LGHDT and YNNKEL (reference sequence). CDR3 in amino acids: CASSQDRRVWTGELFF. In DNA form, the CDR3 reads TGTGCCAGCAGCCAAGATAGGCGGGTTTGGACCGGGGAGCTGTTTTTT.

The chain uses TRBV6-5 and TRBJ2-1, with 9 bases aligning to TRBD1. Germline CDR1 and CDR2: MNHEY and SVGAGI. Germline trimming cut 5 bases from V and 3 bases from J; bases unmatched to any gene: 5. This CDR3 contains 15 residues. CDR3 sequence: CASSQDRGGYNEQFF. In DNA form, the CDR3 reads TGTGCCAGCAGTCAGGACAGGGGAGGCTACAATGAGCAGTTCTTC.

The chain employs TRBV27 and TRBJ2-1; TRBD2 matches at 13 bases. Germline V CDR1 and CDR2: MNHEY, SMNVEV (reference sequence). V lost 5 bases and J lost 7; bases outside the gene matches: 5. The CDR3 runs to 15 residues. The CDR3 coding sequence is TGTGCCAGCAGTACCGGGACTAGCGGGATGAATGAGCAGTTCTTC. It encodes CASSTGTSGMNEQFF.

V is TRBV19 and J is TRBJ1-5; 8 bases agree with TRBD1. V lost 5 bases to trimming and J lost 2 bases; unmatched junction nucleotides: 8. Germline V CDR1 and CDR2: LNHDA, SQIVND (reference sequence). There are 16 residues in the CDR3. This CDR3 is CASSWTGRLGNQPQHF. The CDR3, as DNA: TGTGCCAGTAGTTGGACAGGGAGGTTAGGCAATCAGCCCCAGCATTTT.